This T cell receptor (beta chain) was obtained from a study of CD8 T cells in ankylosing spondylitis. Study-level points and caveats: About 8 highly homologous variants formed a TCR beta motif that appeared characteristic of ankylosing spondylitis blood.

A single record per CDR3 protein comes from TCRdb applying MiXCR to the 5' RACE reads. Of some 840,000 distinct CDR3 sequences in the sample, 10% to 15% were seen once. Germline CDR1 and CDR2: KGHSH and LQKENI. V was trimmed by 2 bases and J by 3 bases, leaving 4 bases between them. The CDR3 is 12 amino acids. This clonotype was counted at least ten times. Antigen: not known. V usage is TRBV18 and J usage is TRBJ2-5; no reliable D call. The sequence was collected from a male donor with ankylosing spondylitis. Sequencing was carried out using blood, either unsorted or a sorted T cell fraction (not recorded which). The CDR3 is CASSPWEETQYF. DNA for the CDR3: TGTGCCAGCTCACCATGGGAAGAGACCCAGTACTTC.